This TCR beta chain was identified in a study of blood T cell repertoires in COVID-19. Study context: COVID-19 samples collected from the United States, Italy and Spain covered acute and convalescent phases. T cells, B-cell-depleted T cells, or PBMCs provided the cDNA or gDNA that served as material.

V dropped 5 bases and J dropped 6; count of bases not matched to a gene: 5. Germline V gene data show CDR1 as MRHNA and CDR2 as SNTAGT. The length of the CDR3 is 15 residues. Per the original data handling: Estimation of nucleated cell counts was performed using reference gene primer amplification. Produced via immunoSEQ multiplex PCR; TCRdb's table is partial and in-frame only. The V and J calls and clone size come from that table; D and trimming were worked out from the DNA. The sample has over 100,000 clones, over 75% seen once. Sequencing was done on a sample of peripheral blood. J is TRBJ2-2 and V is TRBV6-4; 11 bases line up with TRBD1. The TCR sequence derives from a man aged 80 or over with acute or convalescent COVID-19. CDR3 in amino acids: CASSWTGGASGELFF. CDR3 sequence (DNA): TGTGCCAGCAGTTGGACAGGGGGCGCATCCGGGGAGCTGTTTTTT.